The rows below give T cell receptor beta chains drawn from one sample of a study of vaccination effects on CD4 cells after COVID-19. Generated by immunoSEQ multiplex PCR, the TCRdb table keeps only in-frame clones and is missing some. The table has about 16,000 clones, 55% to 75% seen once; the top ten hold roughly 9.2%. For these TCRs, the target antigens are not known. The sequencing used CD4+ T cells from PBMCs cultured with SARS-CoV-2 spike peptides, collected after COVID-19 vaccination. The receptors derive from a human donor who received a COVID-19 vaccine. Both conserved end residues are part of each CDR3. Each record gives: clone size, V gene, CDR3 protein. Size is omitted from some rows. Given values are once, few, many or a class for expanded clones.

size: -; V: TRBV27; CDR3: CASKQAISGNTIYF
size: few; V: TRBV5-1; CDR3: CASSLSPTSDYEQYF
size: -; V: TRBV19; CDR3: CASTDHRGATYEQYF
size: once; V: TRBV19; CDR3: CASSIWSSGYNEQFF
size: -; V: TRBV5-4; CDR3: CASSRTGGLVLGTEAFF
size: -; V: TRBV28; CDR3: CASSFSAGASGKNEQFF
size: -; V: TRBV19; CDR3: CASSATGWNQPQHF
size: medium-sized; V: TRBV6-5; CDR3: CASMRTSGSFEQFF
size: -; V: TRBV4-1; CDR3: CASSQLHSDREIYNEQFF
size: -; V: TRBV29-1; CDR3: CSVAQVLNTEAFF
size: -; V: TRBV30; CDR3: CAWSVGGASPYGYTF
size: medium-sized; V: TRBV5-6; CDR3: CASGRLAGLIDEQYF
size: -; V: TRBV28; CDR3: CASSPRDYTSYEQYF
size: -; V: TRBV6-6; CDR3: CASRGQGRDNEKLFF
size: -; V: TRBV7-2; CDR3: CASSLGGAGDTQYF
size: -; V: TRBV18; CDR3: CASSPSLAEQFF
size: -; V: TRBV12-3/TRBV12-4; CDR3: CASSRDFFYEQYF
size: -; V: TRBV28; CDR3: CASSLLGSEAFF
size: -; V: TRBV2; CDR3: CASSGGRLKTTEAFF
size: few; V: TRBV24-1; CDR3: CATSDLSRSDTQYF
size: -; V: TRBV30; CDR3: CAWRTGNYEQYF
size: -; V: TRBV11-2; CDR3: CASSPTPLSFSGTQDTQYF
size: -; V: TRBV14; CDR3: CASSQDRLAGGLSYNEQFF
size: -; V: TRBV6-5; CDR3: CASGGGYNQPQHF